Listed below are T cell receptor beta chains from one sample, sequenced in a study of shared clonotypes between healthy human individuals. Using immunoSEQ multiplex PCR, the repertoire was profiled, and TCRdb retains in-frame clones only, with some absent. The table includes around 1,000,000 clones, approximately 77% detected once. Sequencing was performed on memory CD4+ T cells from PBMCs. Receptors were obtained from a man in his late teens or twenties in good health. Some clones in this sample may be carry-over from other donors' samples. Each CDR3 is given with its conserved first and last residue. Each record gives: D gene, V gene, clone size, J gene, CDR3 DNA, CDR3 protein. A D gene is named only where the DNA matches it firmly. The size of a clone is reported for some rows only, either as once, few or many, or as a class for expanded clones.

NA	TRBV5-4	few	TRBJ2-5	TGTGCCAGCAGCTTGGCGGGGGATGAGACCCAGTACTTC	CASSLAGDETQYF
TRBD2	TRBV2	NA	TRBJ2-7	TGTGCCAGCAGTGATATGGAACTAGCGGGAGGGCCGGGGGAGCAGTACTTC	CASSDMELAGGPGEQYF
NA	TRBV5-1	NA	TRBJ2-3	TGCGCCAGCAGCTTGAGTAGGGGACGAAGCACAGATACGCAGTATTTT	CASSLSRGRSTDTQYF
NA	TRBV5-1	NA	TRBJ2-7	TGCGCCAGCAGCTTGGCCGGGGGAGCCTACGAGCAGTACTTC	CASSLAGGAYEQYF
NA	TRBV2	once	TRBJ2-1	TGTGCCAGCTGCCGGACTTCCCATGACAATGAGCAGTTCTTC	CASCRTSHDNEQFF
NA	TRBV11-3	NA	TRBJ1-1	TGTGCCAGCAGCTTCTCGGGGTCCAACACTGAAGCTTTCTTT	CASSFSGSNTEAFF
NA	TRBV2	NA	TRBJ1-1	TGTGCCAGCAGACAAGAAACTACGAACACTGAAGCTTTCTTT	CASRQETTNTEAFF
NA	TRBV7-9	NA	TRBJ1-2	TGTGCCAGCAGCCCCCCTAACTATGGCTACACCTTC	CASSPPNYGYTF
TRBD1	TRBV18	NA	TRBJ2-2	TGTGCCAGCTCACCACACCGGCCACAGGGGGCGAACACCGGGGAGCTGTTTTTT	CASSPHRPQGANTGELFF
NA	TRBV28	NA	TRBJ2-1	TGTGCCAGCAGTGCACCTGGACTATATGAGCAGTTCTTC	CASSAPGLYEQFF
NA	TRBV28	NA	TRBJ2-5	TGTGCCAGCAGTTTCGCTCGGCGGACCCAGTACTTC	CASSFARRTQYF
NA	TRBV27	NA	TRBJ1-5	TGTGCCAGCAGTTTAGGACCCACGGTAGGTCAGCCCCAGCATTTT	CASSLGPTVGQPQHF
TRBD2	TRBV7-2	NA	TRBJ2-1	TGTGCCAGCAGCCCTTTGGCTAGCGGCTCCTACAATGAGCAGTTCTTC	CASSPLASGSYNEQFF
TRBD1	TRBV7-9	few	TRBJ2-3	TGTGCCAGCAGCTTATACAGGGGAGATACGCAGTATTTT	CASSLYRGDTQYF
TRBD2	TRBV18	NA	TRBJ2-7	TGTGCCAGCTCGCTACTAGCGGGCTTCCTATACGAGCAGTACTTC	CASSLLAGFLYEQYF
NA	TRBV7-9	NA	TRBJ2-2	TGTGCCAGCAGCTTAGTCCTCGGGGAGCTGTTTTTT	CASSLVLGELFF
TRBD2	TRBV19	NA	TRBJ2-1	TGTGCCAGTAGCTTACTTCACGGGACTAGCGCGATTAATGAGCAGTTCTTC	CASSLLHGTSAINEQFF
NA	TRBV19	NA	TRBJ2-2	TGTGCCAGTAGTATAGATCCAGCAGTCGCTCGGGAGCTGTTTTTT	CASSIDPAVARELFF
TRBD1	TRBV4-2	NA	TRBJ1-4	TGTGCCAGCAGCCCTCCGGCAGGGGGTAGGGAAAAACTGTTTTTT	CASSPPAGGREKLFF
NA	TRBV27	NA	TRBJ2-7	TGTGCCAGCAGTTTTTCGGGGGTTTCCTACGAGCAGTACTTC	CASSFSGVSYEQYF
TRBD2	TRBV29-1	few	TRBJ2-1	TGCAGCGTCGCTACGACTAGCGGACTTGAGCAGTTCTTC	CSVATTSGLEQFF
TRBD2	TRBV7-3	NA	TRBJ2-3	TGTGCCAGCAGCCCAACTAGCGGGATCGGATATACGCAGTATTTT	CASSPTSGIGYTQYF
NA	TRBV4-3	few	TRBJ2-5	TGCGCCAGCAGCCAAGAAGGGGACGCTTTGTTGGGAGAGACCCAGTACTTC	CASSQEGDALLGETQYF
NA	TRBV4-3	NA	TRBJ2-1	TGCGCCAGCAGCCAAACTTGGCGGGCCACCCGCAATGAGCAGTTCTTC	CASSQTWRATRNEQFF
NA	TRBV27	NA	TRBJ1-2	TGTGCCAGCAAAAGGTCAGGGTCTTATGGCTACACCTTC	CASKRSGSYGYTF
TRBD1	TRBV2	NA	TRBJ2-7	TGTGCCTCCCAAGGGGGGACAGGGGCCTACGAGCAGTACTTC	CASQGGTGAYEQYF
NA	TRBV6-1	NA	TRBJ2-2	TGTGCCAGCAGTGAATCGGGTAGCGGGGAGCTGTTTTTT	CASSESGSGELFF
NA	TRBV10-2	many	TRBJ1-1	TGCGCCAGCAGTGAGTCGGGCCCCATGAACACTGAAGCTTTCTTT	CASSESGPMNTEAFF
NA	TRBV6-5	few	TRBJ1-4	TGTGCCAGCAGTTACTCGAGAGGGCTCGGGAAACTGTTTTTT	CASSYSRGLGKLFF
NA	TRBV5-4	NA	TRBJ2-7	TGTGCCAGCGGAACCACGGGGGGCGGCTCCGAGCAGTACTTC	CASGTTGGGSEQYF
TRBD1	TRBV29-1	NA	TRBJ2-3	TGCAGCCTAACCGGGACAGGGGGCTCAGATACGCAGTATTTT	CSLTGTGGSDTQYF